This entry lists 14 T cell receptor beta chains sequenced from one sample in a study of CD8 T cells in Susac syndrome. With random hexamers, reverse transcription was performed on about 0.45 to 1 ug of RNA. A single record per CDR3 protein comes from TCRdb applying MiXCR to the immunoSEQ multiplex PCR reads. This table has more than 110,000 distinct CDR3 sequences, 95% appearing once. The sample taken for sequencing was CD4+ T cells from PBMCs. Receptor source: a human donor with Susac syndrome.

CDR3 DNA: TGCGCCAGCAGCCCAGACGGATATACCTACGAGCAGTACTTC. Translating gives CASSPDGYTYEQYF. The chain links TRBV5-1 to TRBJ2-7, with D unresolved. Germline V gives CDR1 SGHRS, CDR2 YFSETQ. With 4 bases removed from V and 2 bases from J, the gap between germline ends came to 13 bases. This CDR3 is built from 14 residues.

The chain is built from TRBV30 and TRBJ2-1; possible D gene TRBD1, 6 bases. The V end was cut by 2 bases, the J end by 5 bases, with 16 bases between. The CDR3 loop spans 15 amino acids. Germline loops: CDR1 GTSNPN, CDR2 SVGIG (reference sequence). This CDR3 reads CAWSPSWGRDNEQFF. The DNA of the CDR3 is TGTGCCTGGAGTCCCTCCTGGGGGCGCGACAATGAGCAGTTCTTC.

The rearrangement links TRBV20-1 to TRBJ2-7, with a possible D match to TRBD1 (5 bases). This CDR3 has 12 amino acids. The germline gives CDR1 DFQATT, CDR2 SNEGSKA (reference sequence). Trimming removed 5 bases at V and 3 bases at J, with 11 bases between. The CDR3 is CSARGRDYEQYF. The CDR3 bases are TGCAGTGCTCGTGGCAGGGACTACGAGCAGTACTTC.

The V call is TRBV15, the J call TRBJ2-7, with D maybe TRBD2 (6 bases). The CDR3 covers 20 residues. CDR1 LNHNV and CDR2 YYDKDF come from the germline V gene (reference sequence). Trimming stripped 0 bases from V and 1 base from J, with 25 bases between. CDR3 in amino acids: CATSRDKAGLWGSESYEQYF. CDR3 coding DNA: TGTGCCACCAGCAGAGATAAGGCGGGGCTATGGGGGTCCGAGTCCTACGAGCAGTACTTC.

The rearrangement uses TRBV29-1 and TRBJ2-6; no clear D. V was trimmed by 7 bases and J by 0 bases, leaving 10 bases between them. The CDR3 is 14 amino acids. Germline CDR1 SQVTM, CDR2 ANQGSEA. CDR3 bases: TGCAGCGCCCTATCATACTCTGGGGCCAACGTCCTGACTTTC. Translation: CSALSYSGANVLTF. Full variable domain (missing parts from reference TRBV29-1 and TRBJ2-6): SAVISQKPSRDICQRGTSLTIQCQVDSQVTMMFWYRQQPGQSLTLIATANQGSEATYESGFVIDKFPISRPNLTFSTLTVSNMSPEDSSIYLCSALSYSGANVLTFGAGSRLTVL.

The CDR3 region is CSARAAISTDTQYF. The CDR3 region has the DNA TGCAGTGCTAGAGCTGCCATTTCAACAGATACGCAGTATTTT. The V gene is TRBV20-1, the J gene TRBJ2-3; D not resolved. This CDR3 is built from 14 residues. In germline, CDR1 is DFQATT, CDR2 SNEGSKA (reference sequence). Between the trimmed V and J ends, which lost 1 base and 3 bases, there was a span of 11 bases.

This clonotype was counted once. The V call is TRBV25-1, the J call TRBJ2-7; 10 nucleotides align to TRBD1. The CDR3 sequence is 18 residues long. Trimming removed 3 bases from V and 2 bases from J; junction bases left unmatched: 13. CDR1 is MGHDK and CDR2 is SYGVNS in the germline V gene. The CDR3 bases are TGTGCCAGCAGTGACTTCCGGGACAGGGGCGGAATCGCCTACGAGCAGTACTTC. Its protein is CASSDFRDRGGIAYEQYF.

The chain couples TRBV12-3 or TRBV12-4 to TRBJ2-1; TRBD1 or TRBD2 may be the D gene (5 bases each). The V end lost 6 bases, the J end lost 9 bases, and 21 bases lay between the germline ends. CDR3 length: 15 amino acids. CDR3 sequence: CASRGPEARDPEQFF. Written as DNA, the CDR3 is TGTGCCAGCAGGGGACCTGAGGCTAGAGACCCTGAGCAGTTCTTC.

The chain has TRBV20-1 and TRBJ2-3; no definite D call. Germline V gives CDR1 DFQATT, CDR2 SNEGSKA (reference sequence). The CDR3 contains 14 residues. V shed 2 bases and J shed 5 bases, with 14 bases lying between them. CDR3 protein: CSARHPPPRDTQYF. The DNA of the CDR3 is TGCAGTGCTAGACATCCTCCACCGAGAGATACGCAGTATTTT.

The CDR3 spells CASSLGHGNYGYTF. The CDR3 DNA reads TGCGCCAGCAGCTTGGGCCACGGTAACTATGGCTACACCTTC. The rearrangement uses TRBV5-1 and TRBJ1-2; D is unresolved. The V gene lost 0 bases and the J gene lost 1 base, with 7 bases spanning the gap. The CDR3 covers 14 residues. Germline V gene data show CDR1 as SGHRS and CDR2 as YFSETQ.

CDR3 sequence: CSARVGGRGNQPQHF. CDR3 nucleotide sequence: TGCAGTGCTAGAGTCGGGGGGCGAGGCAATCAGCCCCAGCATTTT. This chain joins TRBV20-1 and TRBJ1-5, with D perhaps matching TRBD1 (6 bases). Germline V gives CDR1 DFQATT, CDR2 SNEGSKA (reference sequence). CDR3 size: 15 residues. The germline V and J ends were trimmed by 1 base and 2 bases, with 12 bases remaining between them.

The CDR3 is CSARDYTGNQPQHF. CDR3 sequence (DNA): TGCAGTGCTAGAGATTATACGGGCAATCAGCCCCAGCATTTT. This rearrangement joins TRBV20-1 to TRBJ1-5, with D uncertain. Trimming removed 0 bases at V and 2 bases at J, with 8 bases between. Per the germline V gene, CDR1 is DFQATT and CDR2 is SNEGSKA (reference sequence). The CDR3 extends over 14 amino acids.

This chain joins TRBV5-4 and TRBJ2-1; the D is unclear. Germline loops: CDR1 SGHNT, CDR2 YYREEE (reference sequence). V lost 5 bases and J 7 bases, leaving 7 bases between the germline ends. The CDR3 loop spans 11 amino acids. In DNA, the CDR3 is TGTGCCAGCAGTCGAGGAAATGAGCAGTTCTTC. It yields the protein CASSRGNEQFF.

V is TRBV20-1 and J is TRBJ2-1; 10 positions agree with TRBD1. The germline V gene encodes CDR1 DFQATT and CDR2 SNEGSKA (reference sequence). The CDR3 spans 14 residues. Trimming at V came to 8 bases and at J to 4 bases, leaving 8 bases not matched to a gene. CDR3 protein: CSSRRTGGYNEQFF. In nucleotides, the CDR3 is TGCAGTTCCCGTAGGACAGGGGGATACAATGAGCAGTTCTTC.